This passage covers 20 T cell receptor beta chains from one sample sequenced in a study of T cell responses to AZD1222 COVID-19 vaccine (dated by TCRdb to the early 2020s). Libraries were constructed by the immunoSEQ multiplex PCR assay. TCRdb's version of the immuneACCESS table is confined to in-frame rearrangements and falls short of the full clone set. An unresolved V gene accounts for under half of the shortfall where checked; the remainder is of unknown origin. This sample holds more than 110,000 clones; approximately 93% were observed only once. The ten largest clones represent under 6.5% of the sample. The time point label for this specimen denotes: baseline before first vaccination. Sequencing was performed on peripheral blood, taken on day 0 of AZD1222 vaccination. Source of these receptors: an adult in good health.

V and J are TRBV29-1 and TRBJ1-1; D possibly corresponds to TRBD1 (5 bases). Germline V gene sequence: CDR1 SQVTM, CDR2 ANQGSEA. CDR3 length: 12 residues. The V gene lost 6 bases and the J gene lost 4 bases, with 12 bases spanning the gap. CDR3 sequence reads: CSVRPGGTEAFF. CDR3 in DNA: TGCAGCGTCAGACCGGGGGGCACTGAAGCTTTCTTT.

The V gene is TRBV2, the J gene TRBJ1-2, with D perhaps matching TRBD1 (6 bases). The V gene's germline CDR1 is SNHLY and CDR2 FYNNEI. This CDR3 contains 13 residues. The V and J ends lost 4 bases and 4 bases respectively, with 10 bases between them. CDR3 sequence reads: CASSATGLYGYTF. CDR3 DNA sequence: TGTGCCAGCAGTGCGACAGGACTCTATGGCTACACCTTC.

The V gene is TRBV18, the J gene TRBJ2-7; 11 bases are a match to TRBD1. There are 14 residues in the CDR3. Trimming took 8 bases from V and 3 from J; bases not matched to a gene: 6. Germline loops: CDR1 KGHSH, CDR2 LQKENI. CDR3: CASRDRGFRYEQYF. CDR3 in DNA: TGTGCCAGCAGGGACAGGGGGTTCCGCTACGAGCAGTACTTC.

The CDR3 bases are TGTGCCAGCCTTCAACCCCAGGCCCTAAGTGGCTATGGCTACACCTTC. Its translation: CASLQPQALSGYGYTF. This sequence joins TRBV28 and TRBJ1-2, with unresolved D. The V end was cut by 8 bases, the J end by 4 bases, with 23 bases between. Germline V gene data show CDR1 as MDHEN and CDR2 as SYDVKM. There are 16 residues in the CDR3.

This chain uses TRBV29-1 with TRBJ2-1; 13 bases fit TRBD2. The ends lost 5 bases at V and 8 bases at J; junction bases unmatched: 9. Germline CDR1 SQVTM, CDR2 ANQGSEA. The CDR3 has 15 amino acids. DNA for the CDR3: TGCAGCGTTCCTCGGACTAGCGGGAGAATCGATGAGCAGTTCTTC. Its protein product is CSVPRTSGRIDEQFF.

This chain connects TRBV5-1 to TRBJ2-5, with TRBD2 identical over 12 bases. The germline gives CDR1 SGHRS, CDR2 YFSETQ. The J segment lost 4 bases and the V segment lost 4 bases, leaving 17 bases of the junction unmatched. CDR3 size: 19 residues. For the CDR3, the DNA is TGCGCCAGCAGCGAGGACAGACGACTAGCGGGAGAGGCATTAGAGACCCAGTACTTC. It is translated as CASSEDRRLAGEALETQYF.

The chain couples TRBV4-1 to TRBJ2-7, with 9 bases lining up with TRBD1. There are 14 residues in the CDR3. The ends lost 4 bases at V and 6 bases at J; junction bases unmatched: 7. Germline values: CDR1 MGHRA, CDR2 YSYEKL. The CDR3 loop reads CASSLPGTGFEQYF. The CDR3 DNA follows: TGCGCCAGCAGCCTACCCGGGACAGGGTTCGAGCAGTACTTC.

The chain employs TRBV5-4 and TRBJ2-3, with 15 bases matching TRBD2. CDR1 and CDR2 (germline): SGHNT, YYREEE (reference sequence). The CDR3 totals 18 residues. V shed 0 bases and J 0 bases; nucleotides not matched to a gene: 2. CDR3 protein: CASSLGGLAGGSTDTQYF. The CDR3 coding sequence is TGTGCCAGCAGCTTGGGCGGACTAGCGGGAGGGAGCACAGATACGCAGTATTTT.

Only one count was recorded for this clone. V is TRBV12-5 and J is TRBJ2-7, with TRBD2 matching over 8 bases. V lost 11 bases and J lost 4; bases outside the gene matches: 19. Germline assignment: CDR1 LGHNT and CDR2 FRNRAP. The CDR3 covers 16 residues. The chain's CDR3 is CARGPGGPGGGYEQYF. CDR3 nucleotides: TGTGCTCGGGGCCCCGGGGGGCCGGGAGGGGGGTACGAGCAGTACTTC.

CDR3 region: CASSEGRGGRWFF. In DNA form, the CDR3 reads TGTGCCAGCAGTGAAGGGCGTGGGGGTAGATGGTTCTTC. This chain connects TRBV2 to TRBJ2-1; D tentatively reads TRBD1 or TRBD2 (5 bases each). Germline CDR1 reads SNHLY; CDR2 reads FYNNEI. V gave up 1 base and J gave up 15 bases, with 16 bases separating them. The CDR3 loop spans 13 amino acids. Full variable domain (rest looked up from reference TRBV2 and TRBJ2-1): EPEVTQTPSHQVTQMGQEVILRCVPISNHLYFYWYRQILGQKVEFLVSFYNNEISEKSEIFDDQFSVERPDGSNFTLKIRSTKLEDSAMYFCASSEGRGGRWFFGPGTRLTVL.

The V and J genes are TRBV7-2 and TRBJ2-7, with D possibly being TRBD2 (5 bases). V was cut by 1 base and J by 0 bases, with 10 bases left in between. Germline V gives CDR1 SGHTA, CDR2 FQGNSA. This CDR3 has 15 amino acids. The CDR3 sequence: CASSLVVLASYEQYF. The CDR3 DNA follows: TGTGCCAGCAGCTTAGTGGTCCTAGCCTCCTACGAGCAGTACTTC.

This sequence joins TRBV3-1 (or the pseudogene TRBV3-2) and TRBJ1-2; perhaps TRBD1 as D (6 bases). Germline V lookup: CDR1 LGHDT, CDR2 YNNKEL (reference sequence). Trimming pared 1 base from V and 4 bases from J, leaving 13 bases between. The CDR3 extends over 15 amino acids. The CDR3 DNA sequence: TGTGCCAGCAGCCAAGTAGGGGGGCGCTTCTATGGCTACACCTTC. The encoded protein is CASSQVGGRFYGYTF.

The chain links TRBV10-2 to TRBJ1-2, with D hard to call. The CDR3 consists of 16 residues. With 0 bases removed from V and 4 bases from J, the gap between germline ends came to 15 bases. Germline V lookup: CDR1 WSHSY, CDR2 SAAADI. CDR3 nucleotides: TGCGCCAGCAGTGAGTCATGGAGGGAGGGAGCCTATGGCTACACCTTC. Its translation: CASSESWREGAYGYTF.

The CDR3 here is CASSPDRTGGYGYTF. The CDR3 DNA reads TGTGCCAGCTCACCAGACCGGACAGGGGGATATGGCTACACCTTC. The chain has TRBV18 and TRBJ1-2; 10 nucleotides match TRBD1. J was trimmed by 5 bases and V by 2 bases; bases with no gene match: 5. This CDR3 has 15 amino acids. The germline V gene encodes CDR1 KGHSH and CDR2 LQKENI.

The rearrangement links TRBV9 to TRBJ2-1; 12 bases match TRBD2. The ends lost 4 bases at V and 6 bases at J; junction bases unmatched: 8. The CDR3 consists of 16 residues. Germline CDR1 is SGDLS and CDR2 is YYNGEE. The CDR3 sequence: CASSTPLAGGLNEQFF. The CDR3 region has the DNA TGTGCCAGCAGCACGCCGCTAGCGGGAGGGCTCAATGAGCAGTTCTTC.

This clone was counted once. The chain couples TRBV29-1 to TRBJ1-1; a possible D gene is TRBD1 (6 bases). V was shortened by 5 bases and J by 3 bases, with 13 bases between the two germline ends. CDR1 is SQVTM and CDR2 is ANQGSEA in the germline V gene. This CDR3 is built from 13 residues. This CDR3 is CSVSRGGDTEAFF. The DNA of the CDR3 is TGCAGCGTTAGTAGGGGGGGTGACACTGAAGCTTTCTTT.

V is TRBV29-1 and J is TRBJ1-2; 12 bases align to TRBD1. Germline loops: CDR1 SQVTM, CDR2 ANQGSEA. The CDR3 runs 15 residues. The V segment lost 3 bases and the J segment 3 bases; nucleotides outside the gene matches: 5. The CDR3, as DNA: TGCAGCGTTGATGGGACAGGGGGCGCCTACTATGGCTACACCTTC. This codes for CSVDGTGGAYYGYTF.

The genes are TRBV19 and TRBJ2-1, with TRBD2 identical over 10 bases. The CDR3 loop spans 14 amino acids. The germline CDR1 and CDR2 sequences are LNHDA and SQIVND (reference sequence). The V segment lost 9 bases and the J segment 4 bases; nucleotides outside the gene matches: 6. The CDR3 reads CASNLAGVYNEQFF. As DNA, the CDR3 is TGTGCCAGCAATCTAGCGGGAGTATACAATGAGCAGTTCTTC.

The genes are TRBV12-3 or TRBV12-4 and TRBJ2-7, with TRBD1 matching over 7 bases. The trim removed 5 bases at V and 8 bases at J, leaving 6 bases unmatched. The CDR3 extends over 12 amino acids. The CDR3 sequence: CASSADRVQQYF. In nucleotides, the CDR3 is TGTGCCAGCAGTGCCGACAGGGTCCAGCAGTACTTC.

Concerning this clone: The same CDR3 can be traced to other DNA sequences in this sample. J is TRBJ1-5 and V is TRBV30, with a tentative D call TRBD1 (5 bases). Trimming cost V 2 bases and J 4 bases, with 12 bases left between them. This CDR3 comprises 14 residues. Germline V gene lookup returns CDR1 GTSNPN and CDR2 SVGIG (reference sequence). CDR3 loop: CAWSPGTANQPQHF. The CDR3 DNA is TGTGCCTGGAGTCCCGGGACGGCTAATCAGCCCCAGCATTTT.